This TCR beta chain was recovered during a study of blood T cell repertoires in COVID-19. The assay was immunoSEQ multiplex PCR, and TCRdb's table has in-frame clones only and misses some. The table has 150,000 to 200,000 clones, about 85% seen once. The source material was peripheral blood. The origin of this receptor is a man aged 70 or older with active or convalescent COVID-19.

The chain's CDR3 is CATTGTGATGELFF. DNA for the CDR3: TGTGCCACTACCGGGACAGGGGCCACCGGGGAGCTGTTTTTT. The chain recombines TRBV5-4 with TRBJ2-2; 10 nucleotides line up with TRBD1. CDR1 SGHNT and CDR2 YYREEE come from the germline V gene (reference sequence). V lost 9 bases and J lost 4; bases outside the gene matches: 6. CDR3 size: 14 residues.